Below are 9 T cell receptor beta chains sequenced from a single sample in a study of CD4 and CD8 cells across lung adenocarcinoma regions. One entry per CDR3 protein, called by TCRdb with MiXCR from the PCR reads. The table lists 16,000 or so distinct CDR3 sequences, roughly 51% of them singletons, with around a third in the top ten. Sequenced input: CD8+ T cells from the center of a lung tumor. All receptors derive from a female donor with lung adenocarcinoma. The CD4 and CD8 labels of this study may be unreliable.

CDR3 sequence (DNA): TGTGCCAGCAAAACGTTACGCCGACAGGGGGAGGTTCAAGAGACCCAGTACTTC. Amino acid sequence: CASKTLRRQGEVQETQYF. This chain uses TRBV6-1 with TRBJ2-1; 9 nucleotides line up with TRBD1. The better agreement between TRBJ2-5 and the DNA end casts doubt on the J call. CDR1 MNHNS and CDR2 SASEGT come from the germline V gene. CDR3 length: 18 residues.

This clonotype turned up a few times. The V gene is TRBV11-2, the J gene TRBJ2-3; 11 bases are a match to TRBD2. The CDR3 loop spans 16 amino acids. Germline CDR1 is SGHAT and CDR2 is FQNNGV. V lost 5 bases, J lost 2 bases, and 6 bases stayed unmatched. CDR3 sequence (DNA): TGTGCCAGCAGCGCGGGGACTAGCGGTTCCACAGATACGCAGTATTTT. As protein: CASSAGTSGSTDTQYF.

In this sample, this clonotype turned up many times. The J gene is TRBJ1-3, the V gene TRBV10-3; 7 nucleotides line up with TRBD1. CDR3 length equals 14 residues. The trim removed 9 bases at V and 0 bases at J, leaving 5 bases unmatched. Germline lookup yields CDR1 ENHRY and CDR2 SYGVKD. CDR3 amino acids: CAISRGSSGNTIYF. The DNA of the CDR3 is TGTGCCATTTCCAGGGGGAGCTCTGGAAACACCATATATTTT.

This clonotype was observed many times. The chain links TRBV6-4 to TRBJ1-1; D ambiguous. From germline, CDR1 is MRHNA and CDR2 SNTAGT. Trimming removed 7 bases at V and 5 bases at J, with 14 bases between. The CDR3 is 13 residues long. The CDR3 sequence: CASTSFLGTEAFF. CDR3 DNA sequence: TGTGCCAGCACCTCCTTTCTGGGGACTGAAGCTTTCTTT.

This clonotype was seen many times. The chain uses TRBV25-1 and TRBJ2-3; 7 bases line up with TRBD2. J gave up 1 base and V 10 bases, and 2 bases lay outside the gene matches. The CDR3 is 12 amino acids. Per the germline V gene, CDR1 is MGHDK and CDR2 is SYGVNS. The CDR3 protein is CATRGGTDTQYF. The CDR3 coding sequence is TGTGCCACCCGGGGGGGCACAGATACGCAGTATTTT.

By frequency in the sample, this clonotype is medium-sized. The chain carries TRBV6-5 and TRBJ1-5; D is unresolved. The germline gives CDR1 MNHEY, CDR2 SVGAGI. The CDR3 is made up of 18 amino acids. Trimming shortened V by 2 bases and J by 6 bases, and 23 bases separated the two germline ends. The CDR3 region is CASSYSLRWEEGCQPQHF. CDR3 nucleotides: TGTGCCAGCAGTTACAGCCTTAGATGGGAGGAGGGATGTCAGCCCCAGCATTTT.

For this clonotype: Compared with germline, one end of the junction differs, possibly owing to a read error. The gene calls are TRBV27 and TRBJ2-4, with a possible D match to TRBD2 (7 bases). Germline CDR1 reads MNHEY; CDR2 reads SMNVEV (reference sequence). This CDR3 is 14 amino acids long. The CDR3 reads CAISRRGGKNMQYF. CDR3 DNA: TGCGCCATCTCGCGACGCGGGGGCAAAAACATGCAGTACTTC.

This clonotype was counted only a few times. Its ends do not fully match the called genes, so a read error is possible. CDR3 sequence reads: CASSGGRDQDTQYF. Written as DNA, the CDR3 is TGTGCGAGCAGTGGAGGCCGTGACCAAGACACCCAGTACTTC. The chain recombines TRBV6-1 with TRBJ2-4; D might be TRBD2 (5 bases). The CDR3 runs 14 residues. The germline gives CDR1 MNHNS, CDR2 SASEGT.

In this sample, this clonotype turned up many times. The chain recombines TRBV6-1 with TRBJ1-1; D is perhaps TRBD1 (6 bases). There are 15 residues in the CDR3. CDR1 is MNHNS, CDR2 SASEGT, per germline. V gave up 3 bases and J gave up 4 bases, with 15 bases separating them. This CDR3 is CASSDRFQGSTEAFF. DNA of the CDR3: TGTGCCAGCAGTGATCGTTTTCAGGGGAGCACTGAAGCTTTCTTT.